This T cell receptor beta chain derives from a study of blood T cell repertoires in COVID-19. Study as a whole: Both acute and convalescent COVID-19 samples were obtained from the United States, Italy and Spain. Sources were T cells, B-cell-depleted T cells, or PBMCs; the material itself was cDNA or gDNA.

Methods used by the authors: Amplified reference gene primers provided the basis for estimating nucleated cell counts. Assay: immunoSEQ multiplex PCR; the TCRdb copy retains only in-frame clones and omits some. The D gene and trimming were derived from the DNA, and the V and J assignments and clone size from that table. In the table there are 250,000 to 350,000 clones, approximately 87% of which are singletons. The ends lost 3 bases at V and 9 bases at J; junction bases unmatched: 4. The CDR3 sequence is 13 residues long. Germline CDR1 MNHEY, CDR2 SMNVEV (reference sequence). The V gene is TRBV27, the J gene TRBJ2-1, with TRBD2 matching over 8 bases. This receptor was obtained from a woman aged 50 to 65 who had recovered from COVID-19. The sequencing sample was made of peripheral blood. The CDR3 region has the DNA TGTGCCAGCAGTTTGCGACTAGCGCTTGAGCAGTTCTTC. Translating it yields CASSLRLALEQFF.